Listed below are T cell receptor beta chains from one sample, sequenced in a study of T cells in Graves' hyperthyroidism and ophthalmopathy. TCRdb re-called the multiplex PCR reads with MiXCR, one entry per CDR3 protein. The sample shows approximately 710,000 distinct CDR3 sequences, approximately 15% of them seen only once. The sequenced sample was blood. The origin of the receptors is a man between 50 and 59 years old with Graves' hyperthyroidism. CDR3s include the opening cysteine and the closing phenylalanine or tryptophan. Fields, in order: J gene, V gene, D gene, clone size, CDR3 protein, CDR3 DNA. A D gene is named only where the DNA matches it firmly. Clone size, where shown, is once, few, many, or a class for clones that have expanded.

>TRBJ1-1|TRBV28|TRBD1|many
CASKWMGQGTEAFF
TGTGCCAGCAAGTGGATGGGACAGGGCACTGAAGCTTTCTTT
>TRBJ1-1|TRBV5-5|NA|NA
CASSLVTTNTEAFF
TGTGCCAGCAGCTTGGTAACGACGAACACTGAAGCTTTCTTT
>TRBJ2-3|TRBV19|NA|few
CASSFGATRNTDTQYF
TGTGCCAGTAGTTTTGGGGCGACTAGAAACACAGATACGCAGTATTTT
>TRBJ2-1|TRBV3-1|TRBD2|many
CASSERLAGVEGEQFF
TGTGCCAGCAGCGAACGACTAGCGGGAGTAGAGGGTGAGCAGTTCTTC
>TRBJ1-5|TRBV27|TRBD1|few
CASSTGTDYSNQPQHF
TGTGCCAGCAGTACCGGGACAGACTATAGCAATCAGCCCCAGCATTTT
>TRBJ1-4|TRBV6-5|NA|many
CASSYTSGLNEKLFF
TGTGCCAGCAGTTACACCTCAGGGCTTAATGAAAAACTGTTTTTT
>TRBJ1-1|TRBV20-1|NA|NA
CSAREGSGGGGTEAFF
TGCAGTGCTAGGGAGGGGTCGGGGGGGGGGGGAACTGAAGCTTTCTTT
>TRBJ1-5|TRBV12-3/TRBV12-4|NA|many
CASSAMWQPQHF
TGTGCCAGCAGTGCGATGTGGCAGCCCCAGCATTTT
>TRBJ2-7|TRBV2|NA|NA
CASGGDDSYEQYF
TGTGCCAGCGGAGGGGACGACTCCTACGAGCAGTACTTC
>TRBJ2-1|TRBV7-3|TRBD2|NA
CASSSTGLAGNEQFF
TGTGCCAGCAGCTCCACCGGACTAGCTGGCAATGAGCAGTTCTTC
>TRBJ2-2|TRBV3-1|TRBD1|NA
CASSTDRGRTGELFF
TGTGCCAGCAGCACTGACAGGGGGCGAACCGGGGAGCTGTTTTTT
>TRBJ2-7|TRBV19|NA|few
CASSIQGSSDEQYF
TGTGCCAGTAGTATCCAGGGCTCATCGGACGAGCAGTACTTC
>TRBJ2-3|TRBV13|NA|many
CASSLDSSTDTQYF
TGTGCCAGCAGCCTTGACAGTAGCACAGATACGCAGTATTTT
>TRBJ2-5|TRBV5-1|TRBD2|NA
CASSLSQLAGQQETQYF
TGCGCCAGCAGCTTGAGCCAGCTAGCGGGACAACAAGAGACCCAGTACTTC
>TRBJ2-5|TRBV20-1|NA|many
CSAPGWFQETQYF
TGCAGTGCTCCCGGGTGGTTCCAAGAGACCCAGTACTTC
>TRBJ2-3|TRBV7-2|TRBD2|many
CASSYGLGGADTQYF
TGTGCCAGCAGCTACGGACTAGGTGGAGCAGATACGCAGTATTTT
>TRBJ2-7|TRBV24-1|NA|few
CATSAGSYEQYF
TGTGCCACCAGTGCGGGATCCTACGAGCAGTACTTC
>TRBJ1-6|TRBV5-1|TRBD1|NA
CASSQSRTGDYNSPLHF
TGCGCCAGCAGCCAATCCCGGACAGGGGACTATAATTCACCCCTCCACTTT
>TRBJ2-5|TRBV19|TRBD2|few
CASSVGLAKETQYF
TGTGCCAGTAGTGTGGGACTAGCGAAAGAGACCCAGTACTTC
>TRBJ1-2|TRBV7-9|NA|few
CASSLLTSRDGYTF
TGTGCCAGCAGCTTATTAACTTCTCGGGATGGCTACACCTTC
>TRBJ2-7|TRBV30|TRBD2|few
CAWSYPGTSVYEQYF
TGTGCCTGGAGTTATCCCGGGACTAGCGTTTACGAGCAGTACTTC
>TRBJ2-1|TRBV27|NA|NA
CASSRKSVLVQYNEQFF
TGTGCCAGCAGCCGGAAATCGGTACTAGTTCAATACAATGAGCAGTTCTTC
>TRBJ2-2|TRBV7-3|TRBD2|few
CASSLQILRTSGSGGELFF
TGTGCCAGCAGCTTACAGATCTTGCGGACTAGCGGGAGTGGAGGGGAGCTGTTTTTT
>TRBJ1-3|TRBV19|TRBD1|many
CASSPTGQTGNTIYF
TGTGCCAGTAGTCCAACGGGACAGACTGGAAACACCATATATTTT